The 20 T cell receptor beta chains presented below share a single source sample, sequenced in a study of cytomegalovirus exposure and HLA in healthy donors. The PCR made use of 60 Vbeta and 13 Jbeta primers. Profiled with immunoSEQ multiplex PCR; TCRdb holds only in-frame clones, not every one. The sample lists roughly 120,000 clones, approximately 60% occurring once. The sample comprised PBMCs. The receptors come from a woman in her 30s in good health and CMV-seronegative.

This clone came up a few times. The V call is TRBV18, the J call TRBJ2-2; D unclear. Germline CDR1 and CDR2: KGHSH and LQKENI. CDR3 length: 14 amino acids. V dropped 0 bases and J dropped 4 bases, with 6 bases sitting between them. The CDR3 is CASSPPSLTGELFF. The CDR3 DNA reads TGTGCCAGCTCACCACCCTCCCTCACCGGGGAGCTGTTTTTT. Filled out from reference TRBV18 and TRBJ2-2, the complete variable domain reads NAGVMQNPRHLVRRRGQEARLRCSPMKGHSHVYWYRQLPEEGLKFMVYLQKENIIDESGMPKERFSAEFPKEGPSILRIQQVVRGDSAAYFCASSPPSLTGELFFGEGSRLTVL.

The chain uses TRBV9 and TRBJ2-1; D remains ambiguous. There are 12 residues in the CDR3. V lost 4 bases, J lost 8 bases, and 10 bases lay in between. Germline CDR1 is SGDLS and CDR2 is YYNGEE. DNA of the CDR3: TGTGCCAGCAGCCCCGGAGTTGATGAGCAGTTCTTC. Residues: CASSPGVDEQFF.

J is TRBJ2-5 and V is TRBV2; 11 bases are shared with TRBD2. This CDR3 comprises 15 residues. Unmatched junction bases numbered 3, after V lost 2 bases and J lost 4 bases. In germline, CDR1 is SNHLY, CDR2 FYNNEI. The CDR3 is CASSERLAGGETQYF. CDR3 in DNA: TGTGCCAGCAGTGAACGTCTAGCGGGAGGAGAGACCCAGTACTTC.

This clone was seen more than once but under ten times. The genes are TRBV9 and TRBJ2-1, with D perhaps TRBD1 (5 bases). Trimming took 0 bases from V and 6 from J, leaving 16 bases between them. The CDR3 is 16 amino acids. Germline loops: CDR1 SGDLS, CDR2 YYNGEE. The CDR3 nucleotides read TGTGCCAGCAGCGTAGATTTCTTAAAGGGGCTCAATGAGCAGTTCTTC. Protein sequence: CASSVDFLKGLNEQFF.

This clone was counted only a few times. V usage is TRBV11-2 and J usage is TRBJ2-7; perhaps TRBD2 as D (5 bases). The CDR3 covers 13 residues. The germline V gene has CDR1 SGHAT and CDR2 FQNNGV. V lost 1 base to trimming and J lost 6 bases, with 10 bases between them. CDR3 in amino acids: CASSLGEGTEQYF. CDR3 coding DNA: TGTGCCAGCAGCTTAGGAGAGGGTACCGAGCAGTACTTC.

V and J are TRBV28 and TRBJ2-7, with a tentative D call TRBD1 (6 bases). Germline V CDR1 and CDR2: MDHEN, SYDVKM. The CDR3 sequence is 18 residues long. V lost 2 bases, J lost 3 bases, and 23 bases lay in between. The CDR3 spells CASSLGIWGQPRFYEQYF. The DNA of the CDR3 is TGTGCCAGCAGTTTAGGAATCTGGGGGCAGCCACGATTCTACGAGCAGTACTTC.

The J gene is TRBJ2-3, the V gene TRBV6-1; 9 bases align to TRBD2. V shed 2 bases, J shed 3 bases, and the junction held 3 bases outside the gene matches. The germline CDR1 and CDR2 sequences are MNHNS and SASEGT. CDR3 length equals 15 residues. The CDR3 DNA reads as TGTGCCAGCAGTGAAAGAGCGGGAGGAACAGATACGCAGTATTTT. Amino acids: CASSERAGGTDTQYF.

This clone was counted between two and nine times. The chain is built from TRBV4-2 and TRBJ2-3; D unresolved. The CDR3 has 15 amino acids. The germline V gene encodes CDR1 LGHNA and CDR2 YNFKEQ. Trimming took off 4 bases at V and 4 bases at J, with 15 bases between the two ends. CDR3 amino acids: CASSPPEYPPDTQYF. DNA for the CDR3: TGTGCCAGCAGCCCCCCGGAGTACCCCCCAGATACGCAGTATTTT.

Only a few counts were recorded for this clone. The same CDR3 arises from other DNA sequences in this sample as well. The chain uses TRBV6-4 and TRBJ2-3; 10 bases are shared with TRBD2. V gave up 0 bases and J gave up 6 bases; unmatched junction bases: 9. This CDR3 spans 17 amino acids. Germline V CDR1 and CDR2: MRHNA, SNTAGT. The CDR3 coding sequence is TGTGCCAGCAGTGACTCGAGTCTAGCGGGAGATGGGGATACGCAGTATTTT. This translates into CASSDSSLAGDGDTQYF.

The chain recombines TRBV7-6 with TRBJ1-4, with a possible D match to TRBD1 (5 bases). CDR1 is SGHVS, CDR2 FNYEAQ, per germline. V lost 0 bases to trimming and J lost 0 bases, with 11 bases between them. The CDR3 totals 17 residues. CDR3 in DNA: TGTGCCAGCAGCTTAGCCCCGCCGGGGGCAACTAATGAAAAACTGTTTTTT. Protein sequence: CASSLAPPGATNEKLFF.

This sequence joins TRBV2 and TRBJ2-7; TRBD2 matches 13 bases. Germline lookup yields CDR1 SNHLY and CDR2 FYNNEI. The V and J ends lost 6 bases and 4 bases, in that order; junction bases with no gene match: 6. There are 15 residues in the CDR3. CDR3 nucleotides: TGTGCCAGCAGGGAGCGGACTAGCGGGAGTTACGAGCAGTACTTC. Translation: CASRERTSGSYEQYF.

Notes on this clone: This same CDR3 is encoded by further DNA sequences in the sample. The V call is TRBV9, the J call TRBJ2-1; 11 bases are a match to TRBD2. J gave up 1 base and V 1 base, and 1 base lay outside the gene matches. Germline lookup yields CDR1 SGDLS and CDR2 YYNGEE. The CDR3 covers 16 residues. This chain's CDR3 is CASSVLAGGSYNEQFF. The CDR3 DNA reads TGTGCCAGCAGCGTACTAGCGGGAGGATCCTACAATGAGCAGTTCTTC.

The V gene is TRBV28, the J gene TRBJ2-7; TRBD2 agrees at 9 bases. Unmatched junction bases numbered 10, after V lost 6 bases and J lost 7 bases. From germline, CDR1 is MDHEN and CDR2 SYDVKM. The CDR3 totals 14 residues. CDR3 region: CASSPLAGGREQYF. DNA for the CDR3: TGTGCCAGCAGCCCCCTGGCGGGAGGGCGGGAGCAGTACTTC.

The chain recombines TRBV2 with TRBJ2-1; 7 bases are a match to TRBD2. Germline CDR1 and CDR2: SNHLY and FYNNEI. J was trimmed by 4 bases and V by 4 bases; bases with no gene match: 4. The CDR3 spans 14 residues. The CDR3: CASSGVGLYNEQFF. CDR3 sequence (DNA): TGTGCCAGCAGTGGAGTGGGACTATACAATGAGCAGTTCTTC.

The V gene is TRBV28, the J gene TRBJ1-2, with D possibly being TRBD1 (5 bases). Trimming took off 6 bases at V and 4 bases at J, with 15 bases between the two ends. Germline V CDR1 and CDR2: MDHEN, SYDVKM. There are 14 residues in the CDR3. CDR3 DNA sequence: TGTGCCAGCAGACCACCCAGGGTGGGCTATGGCTACACCTTC. It encodes CASRPPRVGYGYTF.

This clone has just a few counts. The chain joins TRBV2 to TRBJ2-7; 10 nucleotides line up with TRBD1. Trimming removed 6 bases from V and 4 bases from J; junction bases left unmatched: 6. This CDR3 spans 14 amino acids. Per the germline V gene, CDR1 is SNHLY and CDR2 is FYNNEI. In DNA form, the CDR3 reads TGTGCCAGCAGGCCGACAGGGGGCGTTTACGAGCAGTACTTC. This translates into CASRPTGGVYEQYF.

The chain employs TRBV25-1 and TRBJ1-2; 7 bases line up with TRBD1. This CDR3 region has 14 residues. V was clipped by 0 bases and J by 6 bases; unmatched bases: 4. From germline, CDR1 is MGHDK and CDR2 SYGVNS. The CDR3 is CASSEYTGVNGYTF. The CDR3 DNA is TGTGCCAGCAGTGAATACACAGGGGTGAATGGCTACACCTTC.

V usage is TRBV7-9 and J usage is TRBJ2-3; D might be TRBD2 (6 bases). The germline gives CDR1 SEHNR, CDR2 FQNEAQ (reference sequence). This CDR3 has 14 residues. Trimming pared 5 bases from V and 11 bases from J, leaving 20 bases between. CDR3 loop: CASSHVSGGAVQYF. CDR3 sequence (DNA): TGTGCCAGCAGCCACGTGTCCGGGGGAGCTGTGCAGTATTTT.

The J gene is TRBJ2-7, the V gene TRBV15; 10 bases agree with TRBD1. The V gene's germline CDR1 is LNHNV and CDR2 YYDKDF (reference sequence). The trim removed 4 bases at V and 2 bases at J, leaving 8 bases unmatched. This CDR3 has 16 amino acids. The CDR3 DNA is TGTGCCACCAGCACAGACCCCGGGACAGGGGCCTACGAGCAGTACTTC. It yields the protein CATSTDPGTGAYEQYF.

This clone occurred a few times. This rearrangement joins TRBV7-6 to TRBJ2-1, with 12 bases identical to TRBD2. Germline CDR1 SGHVS, CDR2 FNYEAQ. The CDR3 sequence is 15 residues long. J gave up 9 bases and V 1 base, and 4 bases lay outside the gene matches. CDR3 sequence (DNA): TGTGCCAGCAGCTTAGGACAGACTAGCGGGAGTGAGCAGTTCTTC. Its translation: CASSLGQTSGSEQFF.